A selection of T cell receptor beta chains follows, all from one sample in a study of regulatory T cells in long-lasting Graves disease. TCRdb used MiXCR to reprocess the multiplex PCR reads, holding one entry per CDR3 protein. Among roughly 700,000 distinct CDR3 sequences, 30% were seen once, and the ten largest hold roughly 46%. This sample comprised peripheral blood mononuclear cells (PBMCs), obtained when the disease was refractory, from a patient treated with antithyroid drugs. The receptor set was obtained from a female donor with Graves disease. CDR3s include the opening cysteine and the closing phenylalanine or tryptophan. The order of the fields is CDR3 protein, CDR3 DNA, J gene, D gene, V gene, clone size. D genes are given only for firm matches. Clone size appears in some rows only: once, few, many, or a class for an expanded clone.

CDR3: CSATGVTVQETQYF
DNA: TGCAGTGCTACTGGGGTGACAGTACAAGAGACCCAGTACTTC
J: TRBJ2-5
D: NA
V: TRBV20-1
size: few

CDR3: CASRTLTGVTEAFF
DNA: TGTGCCAGCAGGACATTGACAGGGGTAACTGAAGCTTTCTTT
J: TRBJ1-1
D: TRBD1
V: TRBV28
size: NA

CDR3: CASRLGTNTEAFF
DNA: TGTGCCAGCAGACTCGGGACGAACACTGAAGCTTTCTTT
J: TRBJ1-1
D: NA
V: TRBV6-2/TRBV6-3
size: many

CDR3: CACRNPDHGYTF
DNA: TGTGCCTGCCGAAATCCAGACCATGGCTACACCTTC
J: TRBJ1-2
D: NA
V: TRBV30
size: many

CDR3: CASSLEGARGRGGYTF
DNA: TGCGCCAGCAGCTTGGAGGGTGCCAGGGGAAGAGGCGGCTACACCTTC
J: TRBJ1-2
D: NA
V: TRBV5-1
size: NA

CDR3: CASKENTDTQYF
DNA: TGTGCCAGCAAGGAGAACACAGATACGCAGTATTTT
J: TRBJ2-3
D: NA
V: TRBV2
size: NA

CDR3: CAISVGTDQPQHF
DNA: TGTGCCATCAGTGTGGGAACAGATCAGCCCCAGCATTTT
J: TRBJ1-5
D: NA
V: TRBV10-3
size: many

CDR3: CASSPQLLGTEAFF
DNA: TGTGCCAGCAGCCCACAGTTGCTCGGCACTGAAGCTTTCTTT
J: TRBJ1-1
D: NA
V: TRBV7-9
size: NA

CDR3: CASSNGGDTEAFF
DNA: TGTGCCAGCAGTAACGGGGGTGATACTGAAGCTTTCTTT
J: TRBJ1-1
D: NA
V: TRBV3-1
size: NA

CDR3: CASSLRGQGESPLHF
DNA: TGTGCCAGCAGTTTAAGGGGACAGGGCGAGTCACCCCTCCACTTT
J: TRBJ1-6
D: TRBD1
V: TRBV12-3/TRBV12-4
size: many

CDR3: CASSIPGLAGGLSYNEQFF
DNA: TGTGCCAGCAGCATACCGGGACTAGCGGGAGGCCTCTCCTACAATGAGCAGTTCTTC
J: TRBJ2-1
D: TRBD2
V: TRBV7-9
size: NA

CDR3: CSVEDPQGNEQYF
DNA: TGCAGCGTTGAAGACCCACAGGGGAATGAGCAGTACTTC
J: TRBJ2-4
D: TRBD1
V: TRBV29-1
size: NA

CDR3: CGCQRPDEKLFF
DNA: TGTGGCTGTCAGAGGCCAGATGAAAAACTGTTTTTT
J: TRBJ1-4
D: NA
V: TRBV30
size: NA

CDR3: CASSFFSGGFAETQYF
DNA: TGTGCCAGCAGTTTTTTTTCCGGAGGGTTTGCGGAGACCCAGTACTTC
J: TRBJ2-5
D: NA
V: TRBV12-3/TRBV12-4
size: few

CDR3: CASSPTGTHQPQHF
DNA: TGTGCCAGCAGTCCGACAGGGACCCATCAGCCCCAGCATTTT
J: TRBJ1-5
D: TRBD1
V: TRBV27
size: NA

CDR3: CASRSLDRGRGYTF
DNA: TGCGCCAGCAGGTCCTTGGACAGGGGGCGCGGCTACACCTTC
J: TRBJ1-2
D: TRBD1
V: TRBV5-1
size: once

CDR3: CASSEFRGSYEQYF
DNA: TGTGCCAGCAGCGAATTCAGGGGGTCGTACGAGCAGTACTTC
J: TRBJ2-7
D: TRBD1
V: TRBV2
size: many

CDR3: CASNRGQGDQPQHF
DNA: TGTGCCAGCAACCGGGGACAGGGGGATCAGCCCCAGCATTTT
J: TRBJ1-5
D: TRBD1
V: TRBV6-2/TRBV6-3
size: NA

CDR3: CASSLGQVAGETQYF
DNA: TGTGCCAGCAGTTTAGGACAGGTGGCGGGGGAGACCCAGTACTTC
J: TRBJ2-5
D: NA
V: TRBV12-3/TRBV12-4
size: NA

CDR3: CASSEALSSYNSPLHF
DNA: TGTGCCAGCAGTGAAGCATTGAGCTCCTATAATTCACCCCTCCACTTT
J: TRBJ1-6
D: NA
V: TRBV2
size: NA

CDR3: CSVEGVGGETQYF
DNA: TGCAGCGTTGAGGGAGTGGGGGGAGAGACCCAGTACTTC
J: TRBJ2-5
D: NA
V: TRBV29-1
size: NA

CDR3: CASTPDRGRGSPLHF
DNA: TGTGCCAGTACCCCGGACAGGGGACGGGGTTCACCCCTCCACTTT
J: TRBJ1-6
D: TRBD1
V: TRBV19
size: once

CDR3: CASSQGAVSGNTIYF
DNA: TGTGCCAGCAGCCAAGGGGCCGTCTCTGGAAACACCATATATTTT
J: TRBJ1-3
D: NA
V: TRBV3-1
size: NA

CDR3: CASGLVVAGTEAFF
DNA: TGTGCTAGTGGTTTGGTAGTCGCTGGCACTGAAGCTTTCTTT
J: TRBJ1-1
D: NA
V: TRBV12-5
size: few

CDR3: CSVDVQGGGTEAFF
DNA: TGCAGCGTTGATGTACAGGGGGGAGGGACTGAAGCTTTCTTT
J: TRBJ1-1
D: TRBD1
V: TRBV29-1
size: many

CDR3: CASSPLLSGGGGQPQHF
DNA: TGTGCCAGCAGTCCTCTCCTCAGCGGGGGAGGCGGGCAGCCCCAGCATTTT
J: TRBJ1-5
D: NA
V: TRBV27
size: NA

CDR3: CASSTRQGLGYGYTF
DNA: TGTGCCAGTAGTACGCGACAGGGCCTTGGATATGGCTACACCTTC
J: TRBJ1-2
D: TRBD1
V: TRBV19
size: NA

CDR3: CASSYSGAGGPMNEQYF
DNA: TGTGCCAGCAGTTACTCGGGGGCGGGAGGGCCGATGAACGAGCAGTACTTC
J: TRBJ2-7
D: TRBD2
V: TRBV6-5
size: NA

CDR3: CASSSLAGAGELFF
DNA: TGTGCCAGCAGTTCACTAGCGGGAGCCGGGGAGCTGTTTTTT
J: TRBJ2-2
D: TRBD2
V: TRBV12-3/TRBV12-4
size: few

CDR3: CAISRSSGSGSYNEQFF
DNA: TGTGCCATCAGCCGAAGTAGCGGGTCGGGTTCCTACAATGAGCAGTTCTTC
J: TRBJ2-1
D: TRBD2
V: TRBV10-3
size: few

CDR3: CASSQGRELYGYTF
DNA: TGTGCCAGCTCACAGGGCCGGGAGCTCTATGGCTACACCTTC
J: TRBJ1-2
D: NA
V: TRBV3-1
size: few

CDR3: CASSQDYNSPLHF
DNA: TGTGCCAGCAGCCAAGATTATAATTCACCCCTCCACTTT
J: TRBJ1-6
D: NA
V: TRBV3-1
size: few

CDR3: CASTYRDFGYTF
DNA: TGTGCCAGTACTTACCGGGACTTTGGCTACACCTTC
J: TRBJ1-2
D: NA
V: TRBV7-9
size: NA

CDR3: CASSEHMYQPQHF
DNA: TGTGCCAGCAGTGAACACATGTATCAGCCCCAGCATTTT
J: TRBJ1-5
D: NA
V: TRBV2
size: few

CDR3: CASRPRDRDDEQYF
DNA: TGTGCCAGCAGGCCCCGGGACAGGGACGACGAGCAGTACTTC
J: TRBJ2-7
D: TRBD1
V: TRBV6-1
size: NA

CDR3: CASSLLGETYEQYF
DNA: TGCGCCAGCAGCTTGTTGGGGGAAACCTACGAGCAGTACTTC
J: TRBJ2-7
D: NA
V: TRBV5-1
size: few

CDR3: CASSYYWSQTSGNQPQHF
DNA: TGTGCCAGCAGTTACTATTGGAGTCAGACGAGCGGCAATCAGCCCCAGCATTTT
J: TRBJ1-5
D: NA
V: TRBV6-5
size: NA

CDR3: CASSLTGERSSPLHF
DNA: TGCGCCAGCAGCTTGACTGGGGAACGGAGTTCACCCCTCCACTTT
J: TRBJ1-6
D: NA
V: TRBV5-1
size: many

CDR3: CASSLAPGSFSTDTQYF
DNA: TGTGCCAGCAGTTTAGCGCCGGGATCCTTCTCTACAGATACGCAGTATTTT
J: TRBJ2-3
D: NA
V: TRBV12-3/TRBV12-4
size: NA

CDR3: CSVPLGLAGETQYF
DNA: TGCAGCGTTCCCCTGGGGCTAGCGGGAGAGACCCAGTACTTC
J: TRBJ2-5
D: TRBD2
V: TRBV29-1
size: NA

CDR3: CASSERNYEQYF
DNA: TGTGCCAGCAGTGAAAGGAATTACGAGCAGTACTTC
J: TRBJ2-7
D: NA
V: TRBV6-1
size: NA

CDR3: CASSLTSGRAGELFF
DNA: TGCGCCAGCAGCCTGACTAGCGGGAGGGCCGGGGAGCTGTTTTTT
J: TRBJ2-2
D: TRBD2
V: TRBV5-1
size: NA

CDR3: CASSYSTGREKLFF
DNA: TGTGCCAGCAGTTACTCGACAGGGAGGGAAAAACTGTTTTTT
J: TRBJ1-4
D: TRBD1
V: TRBV6-6
size: NA

CDR3: CASSYDSVPRYSNQPQHF
DNA: TGTGCCAGCAGTTATGACAGTGTTCCCCGGTATAGCAATCAGCCCCAGCATTTT
J: TRBJ1-5
D: NA
V: TRBV6-2/TRBV6-3
size: NA